Listed here is a single TCR beta chain. This specimen belongs to a study of somatic mutations in cytotoxic T cells in rheumatoid arthritis. Germline V gene sequence: CDR1 SGHVS, CDR2 FQNEAQ. The CDR3 length is 17 residues. V lost 1 base and J lost 0; bases outside the gene matches: 6. Profiled with immunoSEQ multiplex PCR; TCRdb holds only in-frame clones, not every one. The sample contains about 20,000 clones, around 79% of which appear only once. Sequencing used CD8+ T cells sorted from blood. J is TRBJ1-2 and V is TRBV7-8, with 9 bases that match TRBD1. The clonotype was recovered from an adult with rheumatoid arthritis. The CDR3 DNA sequence: TGTGCCAGCAGCTTAGACGGACAGGGGCTAACTAACTATGGCTACACCTTC. It encodes CASSLDGQGLTNYGYTF.